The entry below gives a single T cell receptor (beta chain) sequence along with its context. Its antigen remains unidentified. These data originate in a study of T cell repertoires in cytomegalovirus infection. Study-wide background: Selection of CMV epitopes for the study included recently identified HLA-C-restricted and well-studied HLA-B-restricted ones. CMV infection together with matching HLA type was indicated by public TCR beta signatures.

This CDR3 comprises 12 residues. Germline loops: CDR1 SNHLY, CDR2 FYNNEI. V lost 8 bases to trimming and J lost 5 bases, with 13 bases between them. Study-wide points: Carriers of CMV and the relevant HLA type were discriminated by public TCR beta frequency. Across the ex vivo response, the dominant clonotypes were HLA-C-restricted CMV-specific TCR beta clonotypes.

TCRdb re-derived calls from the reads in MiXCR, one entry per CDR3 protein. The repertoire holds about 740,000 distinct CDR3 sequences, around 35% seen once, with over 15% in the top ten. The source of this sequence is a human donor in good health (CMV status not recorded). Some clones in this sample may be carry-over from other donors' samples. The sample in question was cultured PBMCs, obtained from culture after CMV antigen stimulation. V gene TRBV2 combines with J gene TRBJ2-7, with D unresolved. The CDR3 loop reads CASALVWDEQYF. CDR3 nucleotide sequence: TGTGCCAGCGCCCTTGTCTGGGACGAGCAGTACTTC.